This T cell receptor beta chain comes out of a study of blood T cell repertoires in COVID-19. Background on the study: The United States, Italy and Spain provided the acute and convalescent COVID-19 samples.

In the original workflow: Nucleated cell counts were estimated from reference gene primer amplification. The repertoire was sequenced with immunoSEQ multiplex PCR; TCRdb's copy has only in-frame clones and lacks some. V and J calls and clone size follow that table, whereas D and trimming were derived from the DNA. The repertoire has 310,000 or so clones, nearly 90% of them found once; the top ten carry approximately 6%. CDR1 SGHAT and CDR2 FQDESV come from the germline V gene (reference sequence). The CDR3 length is 14 residues. J gave up 0 bases and V 2 bases, and 0 bases lay outside the gene matches. Those enrolled, adults aged roughly 18 to 95 years, came from roughly 23 US areas.

Sequencing used PBMCs or T cells enriched from blood (not recorded which). J is TRBJ2-7 and V is TRBV11-1, with 8 bases matching TRBD2. The origin of this receptor is a woman aged 25-40 years who had recovered from COVID-19. For the CDR3, the DNA is TGTGCCAGCAGCTTACGGGGGGGCTCCTACGAGCAGTACTTC. Amino acid sequence: CASSLRGGSYEQYF.